This TCR beta chain was identified during a study of blood T cell repertoires in COVID-19. The data were produced by immunoSEQ multiplex PCR, yet TCRdb's version contains in-frame clones alone and is incomplete. This table has approximately 250,000 clones, about 91% appearing once. Trimming took off 6 bases at V and 7 bases at J, with 16 bases between the two ends. Germline assignment: CDR1 SNHLY and CDR2 FYNNEI. The CDR3 is made up of 15 amino acids. The clonotype comes from a man aged 40-49 years who had been exposed to COVID-19. The V and J genes are TRBV2 and TRBJ1-6; D is unclear. Sequences were obtained from PBMCs or T cells enriched from blood (not recorded which). The CDR3 spells CASSPTTVGNSPLHF. The DNA of the CDR3 is TGTGCCAGCAGCCCTACCACAGTGGGCAATTCACCCCTCCACTTT. The full variable domain, its missing parts supplied by reference TRBV2 and TRBJ1-6, is EPEVTQTPSHQVTQMGQEVILRCVPISNHLYFYWYRQILGQKVEFLVSFYNNEISEKSEIFDDQFSVERPDGSNFTLKIRSTKLEDSAMYFCASSPTTVGNSPLHFGNGTRLTVT.